This is a list of T cell receptor beta chains from one sample in a study of B cell selection in AIRE deficiency. Profiled with immunoSEQ multiplex PCR; TCRdb holds only in-frame clones, not every one. This table holds 21,000 or so clones, approximately 97% found once. What was sequenced was conventional CD4+ T cells sorted from PBMCs. Receptors were obtained from a human donor with AIRE deficiency. The CDR3 runs from the conserved cysteine through the conserved F or W. The D gene is left open where the match is weak. Clone size is shown for a subset of rows, as once, few, many or a class of expanded clone.

v_call: TRBV11-2; d_call: .; cdr3_length: 13; j_call: TRBJ2-7; clone_size: .; cdr3_nt: TGTGCCAGCAGCTTACGTGGATCCTACGAGCAGTACTTC; cdr3_aa: CASSLRGSYEQYF
v_call: TRBV28; d_call: .; cdr3_length: 14; j_call: TRBJ1-5; clone_size: .; cdr3_nt: TGTGCCAGCAGTTTATCCTCCAGGAATCAGCCCCAGCATTTT; cdr3_aa: CASSLSSRNQPQHF
v_call: TRBV30; d_call: TRBD1; cdr3_length: 13; j_call: TRBJ1-5; clone_size: once; cdr3_nt: TGTGCCTGGACCGACAGGGGTACAGGACCCCAGCATTTT; cdr3_aa: CAWTDRGTGPQHF
v_call: TRBV12-5; d_call: .; cdr3_length: 14; j_call: TRBJ2-3; clone_size: .; cdr3_nt: TGTGCTAGTGGTGTAACAGGGTACGCGGATACGCAGTATTTT; cdr3_aa: CASGVTGYADTQYF
v_call: TRBV27; d_call: TRBD1; cdr3_length: 16; j_call: TRBJ1-1; clone_size: .; cdr3_nt: TGTGCCAGCTGCAGGAGGGGGCCCCTGGCGAACACTGAAGCTTTCTTT; cdr3_aa: CASCRRGPLANTEAFF
v_call: TRBV7-2; d_call: TRBD1; cdr3_length: 13; j_call: TRBJ1-1; clone_size: .; cdr3_nt: TGTGCCAGCAGCTTCACAGGGGACACTGAAGCTTTCTTT; cdr3_aa: CASSFTGDTEAFF
v_call: TRBV10-3; d_call: TRBD1; cdr3_length: 14; j_call: TRBJ1-5; clone_size: .; cdr3_nt: TGTGCCATCAGTCCGGGACAGAGCAATCAGCCCCAGCATTTT; cdr3_aa: CAISPGQSNQPQHF
v_call: TRBV13; d_call: .; cdr3_length: 15; j_call: TRBJ1-2; clone_size: .; cdr3_nt: TGTGCCAGCAGCTTAGATCCAGGGCTGGGTGGTGGCTACACCTTC; cdr3_aa: CASSLDPGLGGGYTF
v_call: TRBV5-6; d_call: .; cdr3_length: 13; j_call: TRBJ2-5; clone_size: .; cdr3_nt: TGTGCCAGCAGATCTGGGTCCCAAGAGACCCAGTACTTC; cdr3_aa: CASRSGSQETQYF
v_call: TRBV11-1; d_call: .; cdr3_length: 15; j_call: TRBJ2-1; clone_size: .; cdr3_nt: TGTGCCAGTTCCCCGGGGGCGTTATATAGGAATGAGCAGTTCTTC; cdr3_aa: CASSPGALYRNEQFF
v_call: TRBV29-1; d_call: .; cdr3_length: 14; j_call: TRBJ1-3; clone_size: .; cdr3_nt: TGCAGCGCAATGGAAGATACCTCTGGAAACACCATATATTTT; cdr3_aa: CSAMEDTSGNTIYF
v_call: TRBV9; d_call: TRBD2; cdr3_length: 18; j_call: TRBJ2-3; clone_size: .; cdr3_nt: TGTGCCAGCAGCGCCCCGAGTGTGACTAGCGGGGACACAGATACGCAGTATTTT; cdr3_aa: CASSAPSVTSGDTDTQYF
v_call: TRBV4-3; d_call: .; cdr3_length: 15; j_call: TRBJ1-6; clone_size: .; cdr3_nt: TGCGCCAGCAGCCAAGATAGAGCCCGGAACGTGGCCCTCCACTTT; cdr3_aa: CASSQDRARNVALHF
v_call: TRBV6-6; d_call: .; cdr3_length: 16; j_call: TRBJ2-1; clone_size: .; cdr3_nt: TGTGCCAGCAGTTTGAATCAAGGGGACGCTTACAATGAGCAGTTCTTC; cdr3_aa: CASSLNQGDAYNEQFF
v_call: TRBV7-2; d_call: .; cdr3_length: 13; j_call: TRBJ1-1; clone_size: .; cdr3_nt: TGTGCCAGCAGCTCTTCCCGGGACGGAGAAGCTTTCTTT; cdr3_aa: CASSSSRDGEAFF
v_call: TRBV7-8; d_call: .; cdr3_length: 13; j_call: TRBJ1-2; clone_size: .; cdr3_nt: TGTGCCAGCAGCTTCGGGACTTTATATGGCTACACCTTC; cdr3_aa: CASSFGTLYGYTF
v_call: TRBV4-2; d_call: .; cdr3_length: 16; j_call: TRBJ2-1; clone_size: .; cdr3_nt: TGTGCCAGCAGCCAGGACCTAGCAAGGTTAGGCAATGAGCAGTTCTTC; cdr3_aa: CASSQDLARLGNEQFF
v_call: TRBV4-1; d_call: TRBD2; cdr3_length: 17; j_call: TRBJ2-7; clone_size: .; cdr3_nt: TGCGCCAGCAGCCGCGGACTAGCGGGAGGGAGCTCCTACGAGCAGTACTTC; cdr3_aa: CASSRGLAGGSSYEQYF
v_call: TRBV27; d_call: .; cdr3_length: 11; j_call: TRBJ2-7; clone_size: .; cdr3_nt: TGTGCCAGCAGCCTAGGACCGACCGTACACTTC; cdr3_aa: CASSLGPTVHF
v_call: TRBV5-4; d_call: .; cdr3_length: 14; j_call: TRBJ2-2; clone_size: .; cdr3_nt: TGTGCCAGCAGCTTATCGCTGACCACCGGGGAGCTGTTTTTT; cdr3_aa: CASSLSLTTGELFF
v_call: TRBV18; d_call: .; cdr3_length: 16; j_call: TRBJ1-2; clone_size: .; cdr3_nt: TGTGCCAGCTCACCGAGGACAGCTTCTACTAACTATGGCTACACCTTC; cdr3_aa: CASSPRTASTNYGYTF
v_call: TRBV9; d_call: .; cdr3_length: 15; j_call: TRBJ1-5; clone_size: .; cdr3_nt: TGTGCCAGCAGCGTAGGAGTTGAGGGAGATCAGCCCCAGCATTTT; cdr3_aa: CASSVGVEGDQPQHF
v_call: TRBV5-8; d_call: TRBD1; cdr3_length: 14; j_call: TRBJ2-1; clone_size: .; cdr3_nt: TGTGCCAGCAGCTCCGGGACAGGGGTCGATGAGCAGTTCTTC; cdr3_aa: CASSSGTGVDEQFF
v_call: TRBV4-3; d_call: .; cdr3_length: 14; j_call: TRBJ1-6; clone_size: .; cdr3_nt: TGCGCCAGCAGCCAATCGGTTGGGGATTCACCCCTCCACTTT; cdr3_aa: CASSQSVGDSPLHF
v_call: TRBV11-2; d_call: TRBD2; cdr3_length: 13; j_call: TRBJ2-2; clone_size: .; cdr3_nt: TGTGCCAGCAGTTTCTTTAGCGGGGGGGAGCTGTTTTTT; cdr3_aa: CASSFFSGGELFF
v_call: TRBV5-1; d_call: .; cdr3_length: 14; j_call: TRBJ2-7; clone_size: .; cdr3_nt: TGCGCCAGCAGCTTGTCAGGGGATCTTATAGGGCAGTACTTC; cdr3_aa: CASSLSGDLIGQYF
v_call: TRBV4-3; d_call: .; cdr3_length: 13; j_call: TRBJ1-4; clone_size: .; cdr3_nt: TGCGCCAGCAGCCAAGGGTTGTCGGAAAAACTGTTTTTT; cdr3_aa: CASSQGLSEKLFF
v_call: TRBV30; d_call: .; cdr3_length: 13; j_call: TRBJ1-5; clone_size: .; cdr3_nt: TGTGCCTGGAGCCAGAGTTTTCATCAGCCCCAGCATTTT; cdr3_aa: CAWSQSFHQPQHF
v_call: TRBV5-4; d_call: .; cdr3_length: 14; j_call: TRBJ2-1; clone_size: .; cdr3_nt: TGTGCCAGCAGGTCGGGTCTTACCTACAATGAGCAGTTCTTC; cdr3_aa: CASRSGLTYNEQFF
v_call: TRBV10-3; d_call: TRBD1; cdr3_length: 19; j_call: TRBJ2-1; clone_size: .; cdr3_nt: TGTGCCATCAGTGAGATTTGGGGACAGGGACAGGGGGTGAGTAATGAGCAGTTCTTC; cdr3_aa: CAISEIWGQGQGVSNEQFF
v_call: TRBV5-1; d_call: TRBD2; cdr3_length: 15; j_call: TRBJ2-1; clone_size: .; cdr3_nt: TGCGCCAGCAGCTTGGGACTAGCGGTAATCAATGAGCAGTTCTTC; cdr3_aa: CASSLGLAVINEQFF
v_call: TRBV7-9; d_call: TRBD1; cdr3_length: 17; j_call: TRBJ2-3; clone_size: once; cdr3_nt: TGTGCCAGCAGCTCCCTCCCCGGGACAGGGGATACAGATACGCAGTATTTT; cdr3_aa: CASSSLPGTGDTDTQYF
v_call: TRBV2; d_call: .; cdr3_length: 14; j_call: TRBJ2-2; clone_size: .; cdr3_nt: TGTGCCAGCAGTGAAGTCGAGGGGGCCGGGGAGCTGTTTTTT; cdr3_aa: CASSEVEGAGELFF
v_call: TRBV5-1; d_call: .; cdr3_length: 15; j_call: TRBJ2-3; clone_size: .; cdr3_nt: TGCGCCAGCAGCCCCCTGGGGGGCTCGACAGATACGCAGTATTTT; cdr3_aa: CASSPLGGSTDTQYF
v_call: TRBV11-1; d_call: TRBD1; cdr3_length: 16; j_call: TRBJ2-3; clone_size: .; cdr3_nt: TGTGCCAGCAGCTGGCTGGGACAGGGAGGCCCAGATACGCAGTATTTT; cdr3_aa: CASSWLGQGGPDTQYF
v_call: TRBV7-2; d_call: .; cdr3_length: 14; j_call: TRBJ1-1; clone_size: .; cdr3_nt: TGTGCCAGCAGCTTTATGAACTTTGACACTGAAGCTTTCTTT; cdr3_aa: CASSFMNFDTEAFF
v_call: TRBV5-4; d_call: .; cdr3_length: 15; j_call: TRBJ1-4; clone_size: .; cdr3_nt: TGTGCCAGCAGCCAGGACAACTGGGCTAATGAAAAACTGTTTTTT; cdr3_aa: CASSQDNWANEKLFF